The next 10 T cell receptor beta chains were all read from a single sample in a study of OX40 agonist ivuxolimab in advanced cancers. Only in-frame clones appear in the TCRdb table, and some are missing; sequencing was by immunoSEQ multiplex PCR. The data contain roughly 71,000 clones, 77% of them singletons. This specimen consisted of CD4+ or CD8+ T cells sorted from blood, obtained in a trial of the OX40 agonist ivuxolimab. Receptor source: an adult with an advanced solid tumor such as melanoma, head and neck, liver or kidney cancer.

The V call is TRBV30, the J call TRBJ2-5, with D unclear. Trimming cost V 3 bases and J 0 bases, with 17 bases left between them. This CDR3 has 16 amino acids. The germline V gene encodes CDR1 GTSNPN and CDR2 SVGIG (reference sequence). CDR3 sequence reads: CAWSPTGRGYQETQYF. CDR3 nucleotides: TGTGCCTGGAGCCCGACGGGCAGAGGCTACCAAGAGACCCAGTACTTC.

The chain carries TRBV10-2 and TRBJ1-2; the D is unclear. Trimming removed 7 bases at V and 0 bases at J, with 15 bases between. The CDR3 consists of 15 residues. Germline lookup yields CDR1 WSHSY and CDR2 SAAADI. As DNA, the CDR3 is TGCGCCAGCATTAAGGACGGCACACCTAACTATGGCTACACCTTC. This gives the protein CASIKDGTPNYGYTF.

The chain employs TRBV18 and TRBJ2-2; D is tentatively TRBD1 or TRBD2 (6 bases each). The V end was cut by 3 bases, the J end by 7 bases, with 18 bases between. CDR3 length: 16 residues. Per germline, CDR1 KGHSH and CDR2 LQKENI. The DNA for the CDR3 is TGTGCCAGCTCACCCGGCCAACAGGGAGGTTACGGGGAGCTGTTTTTT. Protein: CASSPGQQGGYGELFF.

This clone showed up just once. The chain couples TRBV6-1 to TRBJ2-3; D might be TRBD2 (7 bases). Trimming cost V 3 bases and J 2 bases, with 9 bases left between them. Germline CDR1 is MNHNS and CDR2 is SASEGT. The CDR3 has 14 residues. For the CDR3, the DNA is TGTGCCAGCAGTGACGGGGGGCCCACAGATACGCAGTATTTT. Translation gives CASSDGGPTDTQYF.

This clone was counted between two and nine times. The chain combines TRBV2 with TRBJ2-4; the D gene is possibly TRBD2 (5 bases). The CDR3 extends over 18 amino acids. V lost 1 base and J lost 3, with 19 bases in between. From germline, CDR1 is SNHLY and CDR2 FYNNEI. CDR3 sequence: CASSEVGLSGRVKNIQYF. The CDR3 nucleotides are TGTGCCAGCAGTGAAGTAGGTTTGAGCGGACGAGTCAAAAACATTCAGTACTTC.

The chain has TRBV19 and TRBJ2-2, with D possibly being TRBD2 (6 bases). CDR3 size: 14 residues. Germline assignment: CDR1 LNHDA and CDR2 SQIVND (reference sequence). Trimming left V 6 bases short and J 3 bases short, with 11 bases between. The CDR3 protein is CASRAGPHTGELFF. CDR3 in DNA: TGTGCCAGTAGGGCGGGACCCCACACCGGGGAGCTGTTTTTT.

The V and J genes are TRBV6-5 and TRBJ2-7; TRBD1 agrees at 9 bases. The germline V gene encodes CDR1 MNHEY and CDR2 SVGAGI. This CDR3 is built from 14 residues. J lost 3 bases, V lost 7 bases, and 7 bases had no gene match. CDR3 amino acids: CASKPGQGLYEQYF. In nucleotides, the CDR3 is TGTGCCAGCAAGCCGGGACAGGGCCTCTACGAGCAGTACTTC.

V and J are TRBV19 and TRBJ2-7, with D possibly matching TRBD1 (6 bases). The V gene's germline CDR1 is LNHDA and CDR2 SQIVND (reference sequence). Trimming took 4 bases from V and 0 from J, leaving 13 bases between them. There are 15 residues in the CDR3. CDR3 protein: CASSRSDSNSYEQYF. The CDR3 nucleotides are TGTGCCAGTAGTAGGTCGGACAGCAACTCCTACGAGCAGTACTTC.

The chain recombines TRBV5-6 with TRBJ2-1; D perhaps matches TRBD2 (7 bases). The length of the CDR3 is 19 residues. V lost 1 base to trimming and J lost 0 bases, with 20 bases between them. Germline loops: CDR1 SGHDT, CDR2 YYEEEE. CDR3 sequence (DNA): TGTGCCAGCAGCTTGCCACAGGGTATCGGCGGGAGCTCCTACAATGAGCAGTTCTTC. Translation: CASSLPQGIGGSSYNEQFF.

This clone has a handful of counts. V is TRBV2 and J is TRBJ2-2; possible D gene TRBD2, 6 bases. Per germline, CDR1 SNHLY and CDR2 FYNNEI. V lost 4 bases and J 4 bases, leaving 13 bases between the germline ends. The CDR3 is 15 amino acids. CDR3 loop: CASSVGLASTGELFF. Here the CDR3 DNA reads TGTGCCAGCAGTGTAGGCCTAGCGTCCACCGGGGAGCTGTTTTTT.